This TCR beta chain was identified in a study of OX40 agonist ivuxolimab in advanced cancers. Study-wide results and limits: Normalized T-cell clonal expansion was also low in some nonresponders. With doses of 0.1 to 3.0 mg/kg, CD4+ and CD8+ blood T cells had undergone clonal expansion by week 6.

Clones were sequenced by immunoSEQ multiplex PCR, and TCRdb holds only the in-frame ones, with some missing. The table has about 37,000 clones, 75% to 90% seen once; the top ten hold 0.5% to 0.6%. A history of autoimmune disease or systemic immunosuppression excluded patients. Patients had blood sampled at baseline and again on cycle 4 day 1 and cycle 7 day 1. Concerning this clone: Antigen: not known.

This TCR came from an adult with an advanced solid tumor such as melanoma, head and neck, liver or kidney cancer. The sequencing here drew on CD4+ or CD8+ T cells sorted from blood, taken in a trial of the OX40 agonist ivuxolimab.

CDR3 sequence (DNA): TGTGCCAGCAGCTTCAGGGTAGGCGGGGAGCTGTTTTTT. Translated: CASSFRVGGELFF. This chain links TRBV7-3 with TRBJ2-2; D possibly corresponds to TRBD1 (5 bases). Trimming cost V 3 bases and J 7 bases, with 9 bases left between them. CDR1 is SGHTA, CDR2 FQGTGA, per germline. The CDR3 length is 13 residues.